The rows below give T cell receptor beta chains drawn from one sample of a study of blood T cell repertoires in COVID-19. Sequenced by immunoSEQ multiplex PCR; TCRdb stores in-frame clones only, minus some. The repertoire has 110,000 to 150,000 clones, 85% to 90% of them found once; the top ten carry around 10%. Specimen: peripheral blood. Receptors originate from a woman over 75 with acute or convalescent COVID-19. Both conserved end residues are part of each CDR3. The D gene is left open where the match is weak. Rows give clone size only sometimes, using once, few, many, or a class for an expanded clone.

V: TRBV6-5
size: NA
D: TRBD1
J: TRBJ1-2
length: 13
DNA: TGTGCCAGCAGGCCGACAGGGAATGAGGGCTACACCTTC
CDR3: CASRPTGNEGYTF

V: TRBV7-6
size: NA
D: TRBD2
J: TRBJ2-1
length: 15
DNA: TGTGCCAGCAGCTCAGGACTAGCCTCATACAATGAGCAGTTCTTC
CDR3: CASSSGLASYNEQFF

V: TRBV6-5
size: NA
D: TRBD1
J: TRBJ1-2
length: 12
DNA: TGTGCCAGCAGCGACAGGGGGTATGGCTACACCTTC
CDR3: CASSDRGYGYTF

V: TRBV5-1
size: NA
D: TRBD1
J: TRBJ1-3
length: 16
DNA: TGCGCCAGCAGCTTGCCGGGACAGGGAACAGGAAACACCATATATTTT
CDR3: CASSLPGQGTGNTIYF

V: TRBV6-5
size: NA
D: NA
J: TRBJ1-5
length: 13
DNA: TGTGCCAGCAGCCCCGCCCCGTTCGCGACCCAGCATTTT
CDR3: CASSPAPFATQHF

V: TRBV7-9
size: NA
D: NA
J: TRBJ2-1
length: 15
DNA: TGTGCCAGCAGGGACATGGGGGGGCTTTACAATGAGCAGTTCTTC
CDR3: CASRDMGGLYNEQFF

V: TRBV6-6
size: NA
D: NA
J: TRBJ2-5
length: 12
DNA: TGTGCCAGCACCCGCGGCTCGGAGACCCAGTACTTC
CDR3: CASTRGSETQYF

V: TRBV7-9
size: NA
D: NA
J: TRBJ1-1
length: 12
DNA: TGTGCCAGCACCCGGGGGGACTATGAAGCTTTCTTT
CDR3: CASTRGDYEAFF

V: TRBV7-2
size: NA
D: NA
J: TRBJ1-1
length: 14
DNA: TGTGCCAGCAGCTTAGGACCCATAGGGGCGGAAGCTTTCTTT
CDR3: CASSLGPIGAEAFF

V: TRBV6-6
size: NA
D: NA
J: TRBJ1-1
length: 15
DNA: TGTGCCAGCAGTGACGGAGCAAGGGGATACACTGAAGCTTTCTTT
CDR3: CASSDGARGYTEAFF

V: TRBV9
size: NA
D: TRBD1
J: TRBJ1-2
length: 14
DNA: TGTGCCAGCAGCGTAGGGACAGGGAGCTATGGCTACACCTTC
CDR3: CASSVGTGSYGYTF

V: TRBV27
size: NA
D: NA
J: TRBJ1-2
length: 15
DNA: TGTGCCAGCAGTTTATCGGGGCTGGCGCTCTATGGCTACACCTTC
CDR3: CASSLSGLALYGYTF

V: TRBV7-2
size: NA
D: NA
J: TRBJ2-3
length: 14
DNA: TGTGCCAGCAGCTTGGGACTCCCTTCGGATACGCAGTATTTT
CDR3: CASSLGLPSDTQYF

V: TRBV12-5
size: NA
D: NA
J: TRBJ1-2
length: 13
DNA: TGTGCTAGTGGTTTAGCGGTAGGCTATGGCTACACCTTC
CDR3: CASGLAVGYGYTF

V: TRBV4-3
size: NA
D: TRBD1
J: TRBJ1-4
length: 18
DNA: TGCGCCAGCAGCCAAGAAAGCAGGGGGCGCGGAGTTAGTGAAAAACTGTTTTTT
CDR3: CASSQESRGRGVSEKLFF

V: TRBV19
size: NA
D: TRBD1
J: TRBJ1-6
length: 16
DNA: TGTGCCAGTAGCCCAACCCGACGGACAGGTGGTTCACCCCTCCACTTT
CDR3: CASSPTRRTGGSPLHF

V: TRBV6-2/TRBV6-3
size: few
D: NA
J: TRBJ1-1
length: 18
DNA: TGTGCCAGCAGTTACTCGATATATGGCCAGAAGTTGAACACTGAAGCTTTCTTT
CDR3: CASSYSIYGQKLNTEAFF

V: TRBV7-2
size: NA
D: NA
J: TRBJ2-5
length: 11
DNA: TGTGCCAGCAGCCCCGGGGAGACCCAGTACTTC
CDR3: CASSPGETQYF

V: TRBV19
size: NA
D: TRBD1
J: TRBJ1-5
length: 14
DNA: TGTGCCAGTAGTATACCAGGGACAGGATTCCCCCAGCATTTT
CDR3: CASSIPGTGFPQHF

V: TRBV7-2
size: NA
D: NA
J: TRBJ1-5
length: 14
DNA: TGTGCCAGCAGCTTAGGGGGGGGCAATCAGCCCCAGCATTTT
CDR3: CASSLGGGNQPQHF

V: TRBV2
size: NA
D: NA
J: TRBJ1-2
length: 11
DNA: TGTGCCAGCAGTGAAACACCCCGCGGGAGCTTC
CDR3: CASSETPRGSF

V: TRBV24-1
size: NA
D: NA
J: TRBJ1-1
length: 16
DNA: TGTGCCACCAGTGATTATCACAGGACCCCGAACACTGAAGCTTTCTTT
CDR3: CATSDYHRTPNTEAFF

V: TRBV7-8
size: NA
D: TRBD2
J: TRBJ2-1
length: 17
DNA: TGTGCCAGCAGCTCCAGACGGCCTAGCGGGGGGGCGAATGAGCAGTTCTTC
CDR3: CASSSRRPSGGANEQFF

V: TRBV14
size: NA
D: TRBD1
J: TRBJ1-1
length: 14
DNA: TGTGCCAGCAGCCGAAACAGGGGTAACACTGAAGCTTTCTTT
CDR3: CASSRNRGNTEAFF

V: TRBV7-9
size: once
D: TRBD1
J: TRBJ2-7
length: 14
DNA: TGTGCCAGCAGCCTTGGGACAGTAAACTCCGAGCAGTACTTC
CDR3: CASSLGTVNSEQYF

V: TRBV19
size: NA
D: NA
J: TRBJ2-1
length: 15
DNA: TGTGCCAGTAGTATTCGGGGGGCCTCCTACAATGAGCAGTTCTTC
CDR3: CASSIRGASYNEQFF

V: TRBV12-5
size: NA
D: NA
J: TRBJ1-1
length: 14
DNA: TGTGCTAGTGGTTTGGACAGTCTGAACACTGAAGCTTTCTTT
CDR3: CASGLDSLNTEAFF

V: TRBV2
size: NA
D: NA
J: TRBJ1-5
length: 14
DNA: TGTGCCAGCAGTGACTGGAACGGAGATCAGCCCCAGCATTTT
CDR3: CASSDWNGDQPQHF

V: TRBV4-2
size: NA
D: TRBD2
J: TRBJ2-3
length: 15
DNA: TGTGCCAGCAGCCAAGATCGAGCGGGGGGTACCCCGCAGTATTTT
CDR3: CASSQDRAGGTPQYF

V: TRBV7-9
size: NA
D: TRBD2
J: TRBJ2-5
length: 16
DNA: TGTGCCAGCAGCTTGGGACTAGCGGGGGGACAAGAGACCCAGTACTTC
CDR3: CASSLGLAGGQETQYF

V: TRBV3-1/TRBV3-2
size: NA
D: NA
J: TRBJ2-5
length: 14
DNA: TGTGCCAGCAGCCAGACTAGTGCCCAAGAGACCCAGTACTTC
CDR3: CASSQTSAQETQYF

V: TRBV28
size: NA
D: TRBD1
J: TRBJ1-2
length: 17
DNA: TGTGCCAGCAGCTCTCGAAGTCGACAGGGGCCTTTATATGGCTACACCTTC
CDR3: CASSSRSRQGPLYGYTF

V: TRBV19
size: NA
D: NA
J: TRBJ1-3
length: 14
DNA: TGTGCCAGTAGGAGACAGAGCTCTGGAAACACCATATATTTT
CDR3: CASRRQSSGNTIYF

V: TRBV6-5
size: NA
D: NA
J: TRBJ2-3
length: 12
DNA: TGTGCCAGCAAGCTTTCCACAGATACGCAGTATTTT
CDR3: CASKLSTDTQYF

V: TRBV6-5
size: NA
D: TRBD1
J: TRBJ1-1
length: 15
DNA: TGTGCCAGCAGGCCCCTGGACAGGGAAGGAACTGAAGCTTTCTTT
CDR3: CASRPLDREGTEAFF

V: TRBV7-8
size: NA
D: NA
J: TRBJ1-1
length: 13
DNA: TGTGCCAGCAGCTTAGCGGGGCACACTGAAGCTTTCTTT
CDR3: CASSLAGHTEAFF

V: TRBV19
size: NA
D: NA
J: TRBJ1-2
length: 15
DNA: TGTGCCAGTAGTGTAGGACAAGGCCTTGTGTATGGCTACACCTTC
CDR3: CASSVGQGLVYGYTF

V: TRBV28
size: NA
D: NA
J: TRBJ2-3
length: 15
DNA: TGTGCCAGCAGTTTTATGGGGGCGGGTACAGATACGCAGTATTTT
CDR3: CASSFMGAGTDTQYF

V: TRBV5-1
size: NA
D: TRBD1
J: TRBJ1-2
length: 13
DNA: TGCGCCAGCAGCCCTACAGGGGACTATGGCTACACCTTC
CDR3: CASSPTGDYGYTF

V: TRBV30
size: NA
D: NA
J: TRBJ2-3
length: 15
DNA: TGTGCCTGGAGTGATGCGGCGGCCTACACAGATACGCAGTATTTT
CDR3: CAWSDAAAYTDTQYF

V: TRBV3-1/TRBV3-2
size: NA
D: NA
J: TRBJ2-7
length: 15
DNA: TGTGCCAGCAGCCGCCAACTAGTTACCGCCTACGAGCAGTACTTC
CDR3: CASSRQLVTAYEQYF

V: TRBV5-1
size: NA
D: TRBD1
J: TRBJ1-2
length: 15
DNA: TGCGCCAGCAGCTTGGACCCAAAGGGGACAGACTTTAACACCTTC
CDR3: CASSLDPKGTDFNTF

V: TRBV6-1
size: NA
D: NA
J: TRBJ1-2
length: 15
DNA: TGTGCCAGCAGTGAAGCGGGTACAGTGAACTATGGCTACACCTTC
CDR3: CASSEAGTVNYGYTF

V: TRBV7-2
size: NA
D: TRBD1
J: TRBJ2-3
length: 17
DNA: TGTGCCAGCAGCTTGCTAAGGACAGGATCCTACACAGATACGCAGTATTTT
CDR3: CASSLLRTGSYTDTQYF

V: TRBV19
size: NA
D: NA
J: TRBJ2-1
length: 18
DNA: TGTGCCAGTAGTAGCTCGGGGTCGGGTAAGGCGGGAAGGAATGAGCAGTTCTTC
CDR3: CASSSSGSGKAGRNEQFF

V: TRBV19
size: NA
D: NA
J: TRBJ1-1
length: 14
DNA: TGTGCCAGTAGTATCACCAGGCTGAACACTGAAGCTTTCTTT
CDR3: CASSITRLNTEAFF

V: TRBV5-1
size: NA
D: NA
J: TRBJ2-7
length: 13
DNA: TGCGCCAGCAGCTTACAGGGAACCTACGAGCAGTACTTC
CDR3: CASSLQGTYEQYF

V: TRBV3-1/TRBV3-2
size: NA
D: NA
J: TRBJ1-2
length: 14
DNA: TGTGCCAGCAGCCAAGAAGGCAGGTCTAATGGCTACACCTTC
CDR3: CASSQEGRSNGYTF

V: TRBV6-1
size: NA
D: TRBD1
J: TRBJ1-1
length: 14
DNA: TGTGCCAGCAGTGAACAGGGGGCGATCACTGAAGCTTTCTTT
CDR3: CASSEQGAITEAFF

V: TRBV5-1
size: NA
D: NA
J: TRBJ1-3
length: 15
DNA: TGCGCCAGCAGCTCGGACACGAGCTCTGGAAACACCATATATTTT
CDR3: CASSSDTSSGNTIYF

V: TRBV30
size: NA
D: NA
J: TRBJ1-5
length: 17
DNA: TGTGCCTGGAGTCGGCCGGGGATGGGCTATAGCAATCAGCCCCAGCATTTT
CDR3: CAWSRPGMGYSNQPQHF

V: TRBV29-1
size: NA
D: TRBD1
J: TRBJ1-2
length: 12
DNA: TGCAGCGCGGAGGGGGCGAACTATGGCTACACCTTC
CDR3: CSAEGANYGYTF

V: TRBV2
size: once
D: TRBD1
J: TRBJ1-5
length: 15
DNA: TGTGCCAGCAGTACCCACAGGGGAGTGGGTCAGCCCCAGCATTTT
CDR3: CASSTHRGVGQPQHF

V: TRBV28
size: NA
D: TRBD1
J: TRBJ1-3
length: 14
DNA: TGTGCCAGCAGTTGGGGGACAGCTGGAAACACCATATATTTT
CDR3: CASSWGTAGNTIYF

V: TRBV30
size: NA
D: TRBD1
J: TRBJ1-5
length: 12
DNA: TGTATGACAGGGGGTACGAATCAGCCCCAGCATTTT
CDR3: CMTGGTNQPQHF

V: TRBV18
size: NA
D: TRBD1
J: TRBJ1-1
length: 15
DNA: TGTGCCAGCTCACCACCAGGGGGCGGCAACACTGAAGCTTTCTTT
CDR3: CASSPPGGGNTEAFF

V: TRBV5-1
size: NA
D: NA
J: TRBJ1-2
length: 14
DNA: TGCGCCAGCAGCTTGATGGAGGTTAACTATGGCTACACCTTC
CDR3: CASSLMEVNYGYTF